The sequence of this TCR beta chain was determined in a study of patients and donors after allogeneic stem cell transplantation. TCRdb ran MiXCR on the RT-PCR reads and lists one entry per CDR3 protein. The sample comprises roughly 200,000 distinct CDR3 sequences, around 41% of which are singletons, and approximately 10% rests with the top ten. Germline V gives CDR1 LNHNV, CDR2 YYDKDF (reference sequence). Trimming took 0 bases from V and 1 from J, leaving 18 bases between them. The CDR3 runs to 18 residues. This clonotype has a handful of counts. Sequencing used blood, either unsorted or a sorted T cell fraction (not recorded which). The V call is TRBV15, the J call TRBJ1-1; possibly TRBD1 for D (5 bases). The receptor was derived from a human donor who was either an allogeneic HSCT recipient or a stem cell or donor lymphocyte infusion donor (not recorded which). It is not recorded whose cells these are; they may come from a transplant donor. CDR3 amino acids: CATSRDWGDPSWNTEAFF. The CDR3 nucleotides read TGTGCCACCAGCAGAGATTGGGGGGACCCCTCTTGGAACACTGAAGCTTTCTTT.